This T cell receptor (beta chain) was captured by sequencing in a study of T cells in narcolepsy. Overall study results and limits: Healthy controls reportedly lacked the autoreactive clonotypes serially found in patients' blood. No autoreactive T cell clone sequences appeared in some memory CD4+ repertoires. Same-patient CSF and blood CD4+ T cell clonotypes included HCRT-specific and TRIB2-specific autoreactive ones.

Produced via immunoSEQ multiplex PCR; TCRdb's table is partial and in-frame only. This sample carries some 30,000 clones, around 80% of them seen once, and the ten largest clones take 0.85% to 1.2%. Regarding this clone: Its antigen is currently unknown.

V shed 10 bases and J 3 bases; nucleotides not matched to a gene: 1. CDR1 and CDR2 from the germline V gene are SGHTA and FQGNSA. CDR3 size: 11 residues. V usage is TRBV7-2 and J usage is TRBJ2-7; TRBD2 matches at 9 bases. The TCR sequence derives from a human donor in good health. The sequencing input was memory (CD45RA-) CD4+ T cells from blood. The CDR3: CATTSGYEQYF. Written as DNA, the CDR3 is TGTGCCACGACTAGCGGCTACGAGCAGTACTTC.